The rows below give T cell receptor beta chains drawn from one sample of a study of cytomegalovirus exposure and HLA in healthy donors. Sequencing used immunoSEQ multiplex PCR; TCRdb keeps in-frame clones, though not all of them. The sample shows under 200,000 clones, approximately 88% of them seen only once. Sequencing used PBMCs. The source of these receptors is a man aged 18 to 30 in good health and CMV-seropositive. Both conserved end residues are part of each CDR3. The order of the fields is J gene, V gene, CDR3 protein.

TRBJ2-1 TRBV19 CASSMPGLASHEQFF
TRBJ2-7 TRBV9 CASSQAGGSPSLYEQYF
TRBJ2-3 TRBV7-9 CASSPPGLATDTQYF
TRBJ2-7 TRBV11-2 CASSLGFFGTGDYEQYF
TRBJ2-7 TRBV5-1 CASSSGVALEYEQYF
TRBJ1-4 TRBV29-1 CSVFPVATNEKLFF
TRBJ1-2 TRBV9 CASSAQGSGYTF
TRBJ2-5 TRBV5-6 CASSGSGGTQYF
TRBJ1-2 TRBV7-3 CASSLGGGQDYGYTF
TRBJ2-5 TRBV5-6 CASSWGAGQGQETQYF
TRBJ1-4 TRBV6-1 CASSETTAAGEKLFF
TRBJ2-1 TRBV4-1 CASSQLGQLRNEQFF
TRBJ2-7 TRBV9 CASSVALGTSYEQYF
TRBJ1-5 TRBV4-1 CASSHRAVKLAQPQHF
TRBJ2-7 TRBV2 CASNPRAQGPYEQYF
TRBJ1-4 TRBV2 CASSFSGTPNEKLFF
TRBJ1-4 TRBV28 CASSNGGLLNEKLFF
TRBJ2-1 TRBV5-6 CASSNGVGSNEQFF
TRBJ1-2 TRBV29-1 CSAGQGYGYTF
TRBJ2-2 TRBV27 CASNRLAANTGELFF
TRBJ2-7 TRBV18 CASSLVGQGDIYF
TRBJ2-7 TRBV5-1 CASSFGLAGGPSSYEQYF
TRBJ2-1 TRBV18 CASSPFQVTNEQFF
TRBJ2-3 TRBV11-1 CASSFGREGPDTQYF
TRBJ2-3 TRBV9 CASSVGGSGRSTDTQYF
TRBJ2-7 TRBV7-9 CASSSPPGRGSLNEQYF
TRBJ1-4 TRBV30 CAWSVGQGIEKLFF
TRBJ1-5 TRBV6-1 CASRVGQAPGAQHF
TRBJ1-4 TRBV5-1 CASSLAQGAGDEKLFF